This TCR beta chain comes out of a study of low-dose radiotherapy and immunotherapy resistance in tumors. Donors were given nivolumab, ipilimumab, aspirin, low-dose cyclophosphamide and low-dose radiotherapy. TRAV- and TRBV-specific primers, spanning alpha and beta chains, primed first-strand cDNA. Amplification, which lasted roughly 20 PCR cycles, used a constant-region primer and V-primer adapter to amplify TCRs. MiXCR, run by TCRdb on the reads, gives a single entry per CDR3 protein. Found here are around 15,000 distinct CDR3 sequences, roughly 70% of them singletons; the top ten hold approximately 5%. V gave up 0 bases and J gave up 2 bases; unmatched junction bases: 9. There are 17 residues in the CDR3. CDR1 LGHDT and CDR2 YNNKEL come from the germline V gene (reference sequence).

The rearrangement links TRBV3-1 to TRBJ2-7, with 8 bases identical to TRBD2. The clonotype was recovered from a human donor with advanced metastatic prostate, ovarian, gallbladder or colorectal cancer (not recorded which). This table probably holds off-target reads from a library built for another chain. The CDR3 reads CASSQESSGIVAYEQYF. As DNA, the CDR3 is TGTGCCAGCAGCCAAGAGAGTAGCGGGATCGTCGCCTACGAGCAGTACTTC.